The 5 T cell receptor beta chains in this list originate from one sample, sequenced in a study of control samples from healthy donors and cancer patients. The repertoire was sequenced with immunoSEQ multiplex PCR; TCRdb's copy has only in-frame clones and lacks some. The table shows roughly 80,000 clones, with 89% occurring only once. Sequences were obtained from blood. These receptors all come from a man aged 45-60 years in good health.

The rearrangement links TRBV5-4 to TRBJ2-7, with TRBD1 as a possible D gene (6 bases). CDR1 is SGHNT and CDR2 is YYREEE in the germline V gene (reference sequence). This CDR3 is 16 amino acids long. V was trimmed by 4 bases and J by 3 bases, leaving 20 bases between them. The CDR3 loop is CASSPNRTGSGYEQYF. For the CDR3, the DNA is TGTGCCAGCAGCCCGAATAGAACAGGGTCAGGCTACGAGCAGTACTTC.

The rearrangement uses TRBV11-2 and TRBJ2-6, with no clear D. Germline V lookup: CDR1 SGHAT, CDR2 FQNNGV. V lost 4 bases, J lost 0 bases, and 13 bases lay in between. This CDR3 spans 17 amino acids. The DNA for the CDR3 is TGTGCCAGCAGCTCCCGACTCGGCGACTCTGGGGCCAACGTCCTGACTTTC. Amino acids: CASSSRLGDSGANVLTF.

V is TRBV11-3 and J is TRBJ1-2, with a weak D call TRBD1 (6 bases). V was clipped by 0 bases and J by 1 base, with 15 bases between them. This CDR3 spans 17 amino acids. From germline, CDR1 is SGHNT and CDR2 YENEEA. For the CDR3, the DNA is TGTGCCAGCAGCTTAGATGCCTACAGGGAACTTAACTATGGCTACACCTTC. Amino acid sequence: CASSLDAYRELNYGYTF.

This clone was counted a single time. The chain uses TRBV9 and TRBJ1-4, with D tentatively TRBD1 (5 bases). This CDR3 has 15 amino acids. Looked up from germline, CDR1 is SGDLS and CDR2 is YYNGEE. Trimming took off 0 bases at V and 8 bases at J, with 14 bases between the two ends. The CDR3 protein is CASSVDPGGDEKLFF. As DNA, the CDR3 is TGTGCCAGCAGCGTAGACCCGGGAGGGGACGAAAAACTGTTTTTT.

The gene calls are TRBV12-3 or TRBV12-4 and TRBJ1-5; TRBD1 aligns across 8 bases. The CDR3 loop spans 13 amino acids. V was clipped by 5 bases and J by 6 bases; unmatched bases: 3. Here the CDR3 DNA reads TGTGCCAGCAGTGGACAGGGAAGTCAGCCCCAGCATTTT. Its protein product is CASSGQGSQPQHF.